This TCR beta chain was sequenced in a study of regulatory T cells in long-lasting Graves disease. Overall study context: Graves' cases, newly diagnosed, had used antithyroid drugs under 3 months.

Time point specified: newly diagnosed GD, antithyroid drugs for less than 3 months. Making the TCR library involved RNA that had been extracted from PBMCs. iRepertoire HTBI primers and Arm-PCR of CDR3 regions built TCR beta libraries. MiXCR, applied by TCRdb to the multiplex PCR reads, yields one record per CDR3 protein. This sample has hundreds of thousands of distinct CDR3 sequences, with about 16% found just once. These data also formed part of another study, on T cells in Graves' hyperthyroidism and ophthalmopathy. As that report states: HTBI primers were employed in a first-round RT-PCR of the TCR CDR3.

This material consisted of peripheral blood mononuclear cells (PBMCs), taken at new diagnosis, from a patient treated with antithyroid drugs. The clonotype was recovered from a woman aged 25-40 years with Graves disease.

The CDR3 loop is CASSSRRLADYNEQFF. CDR3 sequence (DNA): TGTGCCAGCAGCTCCCGCAGACTAGCGGACTACAATGAGCAGTTCTTC. The V and J genes are TRBV7-9 and TRBJ2-1; 9 bases match TRBD2. Germline V lookup: CDR1 SEHNR, CDR2 FQNEAQ (reference sequence). The CDR3 length is 16 residues. The J segment lost 3 bases and the V segment lost 4 bases, leaving 7 bases of the junction unmatched.